This is a list of T cell receptor beta chains from one sample in a study of identifying expanded T cells in peripheral blood. Clones were read by immunoSEQ multiplex PCR, and TCRdb kept only the in-frame ones, dropping some. The sample includes under 120,000 clones, about 89% seen only once; the top ten take 16%. The sample was blood. Receptors were obtained from a person aged 18 to 75 in good health. CDR3s include the opening cysteine and the closing phenylalanine or tryptophan. Fields, in order: CDR3 DNA, CDR3 protein, V gene, D gene, J gene, clone size. D genes are given only for firm matches. Some rows mark clone size as missing; the rest say once, few, many or name a class of expanded clone.

DNA: TGTGCCAGCAGGGGCCCCGGACAGCCTATTAATTCACCCCTCCACTTT; CDR3: CASRGPGQPINSPLHF; V: TRBV6-4; D: -; J: TRBJ1-6; size: -
DNA: TGTGCCACCAGCAGAGGCGATGGGGACGATGAAGCTTTCTTT; CDR3: CATSRGDGDDEAFF; V: TRBV15; D: -; J: TRBJ1-1; size: -
DNA: TGTGCCAGCAGTAGAGGTCTGAATGAGCAGTTCTTC; CDR3: CASSRGLNEQFF; V: TRBV27; D: -; J: TRBJ2-1; size: once
DNA: TGTGCCAGCAGTTACTCCCAAGCCTTCTACGAGCAGTACTTC; CDR3: CASSYSQAFYEQYF; V: TRBV6-6; D: -; J: TRBJ2-7; size: -
DNA: TGTGCCAGCTCAACACAGCTCCGGGACAGGGTCACCGGGGAGCTGTTTTTT; CDR3: CASSTQLRDRVTGELFF; V: TRBV18; D: TRBD1; J: TRBJ2-2; size: once
DNA: TGCAGCGTTGTCTGGGGAGCGGGGGGCGAGCAGTACTTC; CDR3: CSVVWGAGGEQYF; V: TRBV29-1; D: TRBD2; J: TRBJ2-7; size: -
DNA: TGTGCCAGCAGCGCTGCATCCAAGGGGAGGCACACCGGGGAGCTGTTTTTT; CDR3: CASSAASKGRHTGELFF; V: TRBV5-4; D: -; J: TRBJ2-2; size: -
DNA: TGTGCCAGCAGCTTAGCGCAGGGCCGTTCGTATGGCTACACCTTC; CDR3: CASSLAQGRSYGYTF; V: TRBV7-9; D: -; J: TRBJ1-2; size: once
DNA: TGTGCCAGCAGGTGGACAGGGGGCGTAGATACGCAGTATTTT; CDR3: CASRWTGGVDTQYF; V: TRBV7-2; D: TRBD1; J: TRBJ2-3; size: -
DNA: TGTGCCAGCTCACCAATCCTGGGGCTGGATACGCAGTATTTT; CDR3: CASSPILGLDTQYF; V: TRBV18; D: -; J: TRBJ2-3; size: -
DNA: TGTGCCGTCAGACGGGCGCTTGACACTGAAGCTTTCTTT; CDR3: CAVRRALDTEAFF; V: TRBV19; D: -; J: TRBJ1-1; size: -
DNA: TGTGCCAGCAAACTTTCCCAGGGGACAGATACGCAGTATTTT; CDR3: CASKLSQGTDTQYF; V: TRBV2; D: -; J: TRBJ2-3; size: -
DNA: TGTGCTAGTGGTTTGGACAGGGGAATGGATGGCTACACCTTC; CDR3: CASGLDRGMDGYTF; V: TRBV12-5; D: TRBD1; J: TRBJ1-2; size: -
DNA: TGTGCCAGCAGCGGGCACCCCGCCTATGGCTACACCTTC; CDR3: CASSGHPAYGYTF; V: TRBV11-1; D: -; J: TRBJ1-2; size: -
DNA: TGTGCCAGCAGTGAATATAATGGTTACGAGCAGTACTTC; CDR3: CASSEYNGYEQYF; V: TRBV25-1; D: -; J: TRBJ2-7; size: -
DNA: TGTGCCAGCTCACCACAAATGCCCGGGGACAGCCAAAATGAAAAACTGTTTTTT; CDR3: CASSPQMPGDSQNEKLFF; V: TRBV18; D: TRBD1; J: TRBJ1-4; size: once
DNA: TGCGCCAGCAGCTTCGGAGGGGGCATCGGAGATACGCAGTATTTT; CDR3: CASSFGGGIGDTQYF; V: TRBV5-1; D: -; J: TRBJ2-3; size: -
DNA: TGTGCCAGCAGTTACCAGGACAGGGGAAGGGAAAAACTGTTTTTT; CDR3: CASSYQDRGREKLFF; V: TRBV6-5; D: TRBD1; J: TRBJ1-4; size: -
DNA: TGCGCCAGCAGCCAAGATTTCCATGAGACCCAGTACTTC; CDR3: CASSQDFHETQYF; V: TRBV4-3; D: -; J: TRBJ2-5; size: -
DNA: TGTGCCAGCAGCTCCCGGACTAGCGGGGGGGACGGGGAGCTGTTTTTT; CDR3: CASSSRTSGGDGELFF; V: TRBV5-4; D: TRBD2; J: TRBJ2-2; size: -
DNA: TGTGCCAGCAGTGACGGAGCGTTTGGGCAGGGTGGAAACACCATATATTTT; CDR3: CASSDGAFGQGGNTIYF; V: TRBV6-1; D: -; J: TRBJ1-3; size: -
DNA: TGTGCTAGTGGTTTGGTACCGGACGGGGCCTACCTCGGGGATACGCAGTATTTT; CDR3: CASGLVPDGAYLGDTQYF; V: TRBV12-5; D: -; J: TRBJ2-3; size: -
DNA: TGTGCCAGCAGCGAATCCACAGGGGGCCCCGGGTTGACCCAGTACTTC; CDR3: CASSESTGGPGLTQYF; V: TRBV5-8; D: TRBD1; J: TRBJ2-5; size: -
DNA: TGTGCCAGCAGCTCAGCTAGCGGGGCCCCAAATGAGCAGTTCTTC; CDR3: CASSSASGAPNEQFF; V: TRBV7-9; D: TRBD2; J: TRBJ2-1; size: -
DNA: TGTGTAAGTCTGTCGGGGATCGTGAAGAGGGCTTTCTTT; CDR3: CVSLSGIVKRAFF; V: TRBV6-6; D: -; J: TRBJ1-1; size: -
DNA: TGTGCCAGCAGTTTCCGGGACCGGGACAAGCGGTACTTC; CDR3: CASSFRDRDKRYF; V: TRBV27; D: -; J: TRBJ2-7; size: once
DNA: TGTGCCAGCTCACCGAGGGACAGGGGGTCCTACGAGCAGTACTTC; CDR3: CASSPRDRGSYEQYF; V: TRBV18; D: TRBD1; J: TRBJ2-7; size: -
DNA: TGTGCCAGCAGTTACGGGTGGGGGGTAACCGAGCAGTACTTC; CDR3: CASSYGWGVTEQYF; V: TRBV6-5; D: -; J: TRBJ2-7; size: -
DNA: TGTGCCAGCAGCCCCGCGGCGTTAACGGGGGCCTCCTACGAGCAGTACTTC; CDR3: CASSPAALTGASYEQYF; V: TRBV5-4; D: -; J: TRBJ2-7; size: -